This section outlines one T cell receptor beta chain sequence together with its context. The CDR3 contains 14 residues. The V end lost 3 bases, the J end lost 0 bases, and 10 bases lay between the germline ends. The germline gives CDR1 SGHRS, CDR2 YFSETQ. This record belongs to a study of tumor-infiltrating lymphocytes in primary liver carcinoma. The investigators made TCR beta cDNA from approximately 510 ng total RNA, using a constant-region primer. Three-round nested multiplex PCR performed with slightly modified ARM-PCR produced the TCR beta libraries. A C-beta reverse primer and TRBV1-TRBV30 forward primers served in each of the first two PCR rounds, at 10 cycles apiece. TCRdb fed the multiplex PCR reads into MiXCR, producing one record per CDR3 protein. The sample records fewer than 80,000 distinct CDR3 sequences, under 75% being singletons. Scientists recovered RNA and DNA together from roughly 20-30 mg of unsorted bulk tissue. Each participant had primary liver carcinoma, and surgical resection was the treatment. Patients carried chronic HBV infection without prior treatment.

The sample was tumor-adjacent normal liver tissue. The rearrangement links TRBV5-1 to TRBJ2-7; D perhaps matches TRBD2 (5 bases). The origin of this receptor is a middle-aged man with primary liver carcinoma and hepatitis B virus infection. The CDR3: CASSCSVTSYEQYF. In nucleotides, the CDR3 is TGCGCCAGCAGCTGTAGCGTAACCTCCTACGAGCAGTACTTC.